A single sample is the source of the 10 T cell receptor beta chains below, sequenced in a study of blood T cell repertoires in COVID-19. The method was immunoSEQ multiplex PCR; TCRdb's version includes in-frame clones alone and lacks a portion of them. The sample records tens of thousands of clones, around four fifths being singletons. The source material was peripheral blood. The receptors come from a man between 65 and 79 years old with acute or convalescent COVID-19.

The chain carries TRBV10-3 and TRBJ2-7; the D gene is possibly TRBD1 (6 bases). This CDR3 is built from 18 residues. Trimming removed 4 bases from V and 0 bases from J, with 22 bases in between. Germline CDR1 reads ENHRY; CDR2 reads SYGVKD. In DNA, the CDR3 is TGTGCCATCAGTGGTGACGATGACAGGCCGCAAACCTCCTACGAGCAGTACTTC. Translation gives CAISGDDDRPQTSYEQYF.

This CDR3 reads CASSLFRQGSEAFF. The CDR3 DNA reads as TGCGCCAGCAGCTTGTTCCGACAGGGCTCTGAAGCTTTCTTT. The chain employs TRBV5-1 and TRBJ1-1; TRBD1 aligns across 7 bases. The CDR3 sequence is 14 residues long. Germline V lookup: CDR1 SGHRS, CDR2 YFSETQ. Trimming removed 1 base from V and 6 bases from J; junction bases left unmatched: 6. Drawing the rest from reference TRBV5-1 and TRBJ1-1, the complete variable domain is KAGVTQTPRYLIKTRGQQVTLSCSPISGHRSVSWYQQTPGQGLQFLFEYFSETQRNKGNFPGRFSGRQFSNSRSEMNVSTLELGDSALYLCASSLFRQGSEAFFGQGTRLTVV.

In the case of this clone: Other nucleotide sequences in the sample specify the same CDR3. This chain links TRBV6-5 with TRBJ2-2; D is ambiguous. Germline V gene data show CDR1 as MNHEY and CDR2 as SVGAGI. This CDR3 has 14 residues. V lost 5 bases and J 4 bases, leaving 11 bases between the germline ends. The CDR3, as DNA: TGTGCCAGCAGTCCTCCAGGTTTCACCGGGGAGCTGTTTTTT. Translating gives CASSPPGFTGELFF.

This clone showed up just a few times. This rearrangement joins TRBV7-9 to TRBJ2-7; TRBD2 might be the D (5 bases). The V end was cut by 4 bases, the J end by 7 bases, with 14 bases between. Germline loops: CDR1 SEHNR, CDR2 FQNEAQ (reference sequence). The CDR3 is 13 amino acids. In nucleotides, the CDR3 is TGTGCCAGCAGCTATCAGCCCGAGGGTGAGCAGTACTTC. Its translation is CASSYQPEGEQYF.

The chain has TRBV29-1 and TRBJ1-2; a possible D gene is TRBD1 (6 bases). The germline V and J ends were trimmed by 5 bases and 5 bases, with 12 bases remaining between them. This CDR3 contains 12 residues. In germline, CDR1 is SQVTM, CDR2 ANQGSEA. The CDR3 nucleotides read TGCAGCGTTTCATTGGACAGTTATGGCTACACCTTC. Amino acid sequence: CSVSLDSYGYTF.

This clone was counted a single time. This chain uses TRBV29-1 with TRBJ2-2; 12 bases align to TRBD2. Germline CDR1 SQVTM, CDR2 ANQGSEA. This CDR3 is built from 14 residues. The J segment lost 6 bases and the V segment lost 6 bases, leaving 5 bases of the junction unmatched. CDR3 DNA sequence: TGCAGCGTAGGTCTAGCGGGGGGGCCCGGGGAGCTGTTTTTT. Protein product: CSVGLAGGPGELFF.

This clone was seen once. The chain joins TRBV6-2 or TRBV6-3 to TRBJ2-1, with a tentative D call TRBD2 (6 bases). The CDR3 is 11 amino acids. CDR1 is MNHEY and CDR2 is SVGEGT in the germline V gene. Trimming left V 5 bases short and J 8 bases short, with 7 bases between. Here the CDR3 DNA reads TGTGCCAGCAGTGGGGGGTATGAGCAGTTCTTC. This gives the protein CASSGGYEQFF.

This chain joins TRBV24-1 and TRBJ2-7, with D perhaps matching TRBD1 (5 bases). Trimming pared 5 bases from V and 6 bases from J, leaving 19 bases between. From germline, CDR1 is KGHDR and CDR2 SFDVKD. The CDR3 is made up of 15 amino acids. The CDR3 DNA sequence: TGTGCCACCAGTGCTGGCCAGGGCAAAATTAGCGAGCAGTACTTC. Residues: CATSAGQGKISEQYF.

The J gene is TRBJ2-5, the V gene TRBV12-5, with 8 nucleotides matching TRBD2. The CDR3 loop spans 16 amino acids. V lost 1 base to trimming and J lost 4 bases; unmatched junction nucleotides: 8. The germline gives CDR1 LGHNT, CDR2 FRNRAP. As DNA, the CDR3 is TGTGCTAGTGGTTTGGGGGCCCGGGGGGGTAGAGAGACCCAGTACTTC. Its protein is CASGLGARGGRETQYF.

The CDR3 DNA reads TGTGCCAGCAGCTCCCCGAGAGTCCTTAGCGGGGAGCTTCAAGAGACCCAGTACTTC. Its protein product is CASSSPRVLSGELQETQYF. V gene TRBV7-9 combines with J gene TRBJ2-5, with 8 bases lining up with TRBD2. This CDR3 spans 19 amino acids. V gave up 4 bases and J gave up 2 bases; unmatched junction bases: 18. Germline CDR1 and CDR2: SEHNR and FQNEAQ (reference sequence).